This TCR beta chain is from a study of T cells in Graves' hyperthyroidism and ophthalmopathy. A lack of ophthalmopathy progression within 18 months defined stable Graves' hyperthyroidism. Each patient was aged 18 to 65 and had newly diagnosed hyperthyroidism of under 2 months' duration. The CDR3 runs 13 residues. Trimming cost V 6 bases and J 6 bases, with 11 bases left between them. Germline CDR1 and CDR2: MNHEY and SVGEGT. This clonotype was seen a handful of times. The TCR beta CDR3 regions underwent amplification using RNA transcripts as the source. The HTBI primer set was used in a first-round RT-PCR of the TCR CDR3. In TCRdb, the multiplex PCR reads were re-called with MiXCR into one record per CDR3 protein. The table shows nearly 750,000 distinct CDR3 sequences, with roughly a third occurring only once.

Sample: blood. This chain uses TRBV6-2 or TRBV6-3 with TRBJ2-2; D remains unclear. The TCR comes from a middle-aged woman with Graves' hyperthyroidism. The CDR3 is CASSFLGPGELFF. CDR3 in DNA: TGTGCCAGCAGCTTCCTAGGCCCCGGGGAGCTGTTTTTT.